This T cell receptor beta chain was profiled in a study of beta chain features in type 1 diabetes. The study, taken as a whole, reports: Type 1 diabetes patients had fewer VDJ junction insertions and more deletions. Amplification by PCR could prefer shorter templates, with the same effect in patients and controls. TCRB CDR3s from Type 1 diabetes patients were moderately but significantly shorter in all four CD4+ subsets.

As every portion of the isolated RNA was reverse transcribed, the sequencing read expressed TCRB transcripts. Profiling relied on immunoSEQ multiplex PCR, and the TCRdb table lists in-frame clones only, not all of them. The data hold under 900,000 clones, with 17% observed a single time. On this clone itself: Its cognate antigen is unknown.

V was clipped by 4 bases and J by 12 bases, with 10 bases between them. The CDR3 is 10 amino acids. Germline V lookup: CDR1 DFQATT, CDR2 SNEGSKA (reference sequence). The chain has TRBV20-1 and TRBJ2-1; D not resolved. The sequence derives from a young woman in good health. Sequences were obtained from naive CD4+ T cells from blood. The CDR3 nucleotides read TGCAGTGCTAAGGACGTCGGGCAGTTCTTC. It specifies CSAKDVGQFF.